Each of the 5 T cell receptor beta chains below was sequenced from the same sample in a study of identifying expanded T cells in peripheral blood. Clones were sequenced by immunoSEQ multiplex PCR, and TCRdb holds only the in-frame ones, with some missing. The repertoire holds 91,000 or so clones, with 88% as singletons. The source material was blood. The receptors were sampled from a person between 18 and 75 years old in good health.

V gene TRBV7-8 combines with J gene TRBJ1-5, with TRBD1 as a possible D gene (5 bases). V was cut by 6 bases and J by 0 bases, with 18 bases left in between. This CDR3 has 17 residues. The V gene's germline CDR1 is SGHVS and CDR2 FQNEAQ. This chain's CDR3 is CASSQGGTDYSNQPQHF. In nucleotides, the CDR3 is TGTGCCAGCAGTCAAGGTGGGACGGACTATAGCAATCAGCCCCAGCATTTT.

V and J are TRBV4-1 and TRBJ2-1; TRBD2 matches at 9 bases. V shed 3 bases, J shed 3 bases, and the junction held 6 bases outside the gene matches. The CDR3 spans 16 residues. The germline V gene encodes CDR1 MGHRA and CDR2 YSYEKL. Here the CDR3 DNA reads TGCGCCAGCAGCCAGCCGCGGGGGGGCGGCTACAATGAGCAGTTCTTC. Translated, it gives CASSQPRGGGYNEQFF.

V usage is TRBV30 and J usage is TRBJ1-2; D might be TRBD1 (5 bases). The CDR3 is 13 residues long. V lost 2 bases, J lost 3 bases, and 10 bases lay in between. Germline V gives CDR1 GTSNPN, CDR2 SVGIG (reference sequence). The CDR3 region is CAWSSGTDYGYTF. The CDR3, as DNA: TGTGCCTGGAGTTCCGGGACGGACTATGGCTACACCTTC.

CDR3 sequence (DNA): TGTGCCAGCAGTCCCGACAGGGAGGACTATGGCTACACCTTC. Translating gives CASSPDREDYGYTF. The chain employs TRBV28 and TRBJ1-2; 7 positions agree with TRBD1. CDR1 is MDHEN and CDR2 is SYDVKM in the germline V gene. V lost 5 bases, J lost 3 bases, and 6 bases stayed unmatched. The CDR3 covers 14 residues.

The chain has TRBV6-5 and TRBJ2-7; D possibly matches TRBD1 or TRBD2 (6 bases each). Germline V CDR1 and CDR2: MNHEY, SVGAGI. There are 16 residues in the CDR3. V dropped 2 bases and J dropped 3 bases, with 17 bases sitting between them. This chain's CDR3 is CASSYGPEGGFYEQYF. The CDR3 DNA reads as TGTGCCAGCAGTTACGGGCCAGAGGGGGGCTTCTACGAGCAGTACTTC.